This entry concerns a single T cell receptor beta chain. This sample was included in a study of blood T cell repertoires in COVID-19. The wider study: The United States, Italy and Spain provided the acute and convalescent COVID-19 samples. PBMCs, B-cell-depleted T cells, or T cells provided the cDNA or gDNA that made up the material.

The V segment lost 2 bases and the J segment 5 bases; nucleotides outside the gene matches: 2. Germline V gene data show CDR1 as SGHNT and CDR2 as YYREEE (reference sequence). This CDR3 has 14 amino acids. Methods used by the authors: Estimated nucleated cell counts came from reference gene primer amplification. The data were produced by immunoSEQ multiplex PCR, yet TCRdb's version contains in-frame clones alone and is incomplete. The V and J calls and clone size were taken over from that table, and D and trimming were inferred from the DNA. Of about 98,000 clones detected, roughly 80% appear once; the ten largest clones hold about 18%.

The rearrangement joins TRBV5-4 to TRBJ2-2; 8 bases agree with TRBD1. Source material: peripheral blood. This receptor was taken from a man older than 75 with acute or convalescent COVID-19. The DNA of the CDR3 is TGTGCCAGCAGCTTCCGGACAGGGACCGGGGAGCTGTTTTTT. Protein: CASSFRTGTGELFF.